In this sample, the clone carrying this TCR beta chain turned up a few times. The antigen is undetermined. V lost 3 bases to trimming and J lost 7 bases, with 16 bases between them. CDR3 length: 15 amino acids. CDR1 and CDR2 from the germline V gene are SGHAT and FQNNGV. The record originates from a study of T-cell memory formation after mild COVID-19. Each CDR3 protein is one row after TCRdb ran MiXCR on the 5' RACE reads. The data contain 450,000 to 700,000 distinct CDR3 sequences, roughly 18% of them singletons. Broader study findings: Day 15 to 85 contracting clones showed balanced CD4/CD8; later expanders leaned CD4+. Shrinking CD4+ clones were chiefly CM and EM; CD8+ ones were chiefly EMRA. A subset of responding clones appeared in pre-infection memory, suggesting cross-reactive memory joined.

The chain joins TRBV11-2 to TRBJ2-1; no firm D call. The TCR sequence derives from an adult woman who had mild COVID-19 (a few samples of this study predate the infection). Cell type and time point are not known. What was sequenced was PBMCs or a T cell subset sorted from them (not recorded which). CDR3 sequence reads: CASSFWVESRNEQFF. Written as DNA, the CDR3 is TGTGCCAGCAGCTTTTGGGTGGAAAGTAGGAATGAGCAGTTCTTC.